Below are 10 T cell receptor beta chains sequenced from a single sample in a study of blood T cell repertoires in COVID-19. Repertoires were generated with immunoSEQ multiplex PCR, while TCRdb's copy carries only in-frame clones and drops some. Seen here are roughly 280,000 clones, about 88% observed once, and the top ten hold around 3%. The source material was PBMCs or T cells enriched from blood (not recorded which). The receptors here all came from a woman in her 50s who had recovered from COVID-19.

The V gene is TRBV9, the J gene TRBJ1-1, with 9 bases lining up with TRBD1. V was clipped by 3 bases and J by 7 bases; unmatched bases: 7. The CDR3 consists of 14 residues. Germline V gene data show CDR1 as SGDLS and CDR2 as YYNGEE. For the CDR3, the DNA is TGTGCCAGCAGCGCATTACAGGGGGCGGATGAAGCTTTCTTT. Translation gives CASSALQGADEAFF.

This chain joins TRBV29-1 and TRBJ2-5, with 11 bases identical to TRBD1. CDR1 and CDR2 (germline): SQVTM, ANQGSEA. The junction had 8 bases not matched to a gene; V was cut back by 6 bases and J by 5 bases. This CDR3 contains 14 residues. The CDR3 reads CSVKDRGRIETQYF. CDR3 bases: TGCAGCGTAAAGGACAGGGGGCGGATCGAGACCCAGTACTTC.

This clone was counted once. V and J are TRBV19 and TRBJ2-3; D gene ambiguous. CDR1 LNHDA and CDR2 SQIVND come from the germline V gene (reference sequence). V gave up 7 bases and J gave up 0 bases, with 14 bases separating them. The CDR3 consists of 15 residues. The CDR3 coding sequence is TGTGCCAGTACGGCTACGGAGACTAGCACAGATACGCAGTATTTT. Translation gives CASTATETSTDTQYF. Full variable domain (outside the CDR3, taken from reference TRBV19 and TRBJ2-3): DGGITQSPKYLFRKEGQNVTLSCEQNLNHDAMYWYRQDPGQGLRLIYYSQIVNDFQKGDIAEGYSVSREKKESFPLTVTSAQKNPTAFYLCASTATETSTDTQYFGPGTRLTVL.

DNA of the CDR3: TGTGCCAGCAGCTTAACAGGGGATACTGAAGCTTTCTTT. It yields the protein CASSLTGDTEAFF. The gene calls are TRBV7-2 and TRBJ1-1; 7 nucleotides align to TRBD1. Germline loops: CDR1 SGHTA, CDR2 FQGNSA. The CDR3 runs 13 residues. V was clipped by 2 bases and J by 5 bases; unmatched bases: 2.

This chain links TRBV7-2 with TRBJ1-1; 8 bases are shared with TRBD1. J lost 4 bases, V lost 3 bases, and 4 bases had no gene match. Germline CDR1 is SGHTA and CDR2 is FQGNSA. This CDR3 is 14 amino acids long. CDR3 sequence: CASSFDRGSTEAFF. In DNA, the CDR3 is TGTGCCAGCAGCTTCGACAGGGGTTCCACTGAAGCTTTCTTT.

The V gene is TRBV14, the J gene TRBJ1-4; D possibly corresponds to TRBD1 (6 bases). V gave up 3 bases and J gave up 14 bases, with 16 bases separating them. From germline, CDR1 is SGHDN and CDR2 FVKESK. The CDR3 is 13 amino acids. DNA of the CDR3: TGTGCCAGCAGCCAGGAAACGGACAGTTTGCTGTTTTTT. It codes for CASSQETDSLLFF.

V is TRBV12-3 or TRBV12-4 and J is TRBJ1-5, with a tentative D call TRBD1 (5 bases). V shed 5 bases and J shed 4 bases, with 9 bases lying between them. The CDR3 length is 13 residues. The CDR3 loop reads CASSIRQNQPQHF. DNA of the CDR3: TGTGCCAGCAGTATCCGACAGAATCAGCCCCAGCATTTT.

CDR3 amino acids: CASSWEGSSSYEQYF. The CDR3 nucleotides read TGTGCCAGCAGCTGGGAGGGGTCGAGCTCCTACGAGCAGTACTTC. The chain carries TRBV7-9 and TRBJ2-7; 7 bases fit TRBD2. The CDR3 extends over 15 amino acids. Germline assignment: CDR1 SEHNR and CDR2 FQNEAQ (reference sequence). Losses at the gene ends were 4 bases for V and 0 bases for J; bases not matched to a gene: 6.

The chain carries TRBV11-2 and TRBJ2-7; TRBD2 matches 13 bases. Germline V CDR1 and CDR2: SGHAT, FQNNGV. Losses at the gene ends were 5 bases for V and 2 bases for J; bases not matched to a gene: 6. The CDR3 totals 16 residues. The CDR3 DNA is TGTGCCAGCAGCCCAAGGACTAGCGGGAGTCCCTACGAGCAGTACTTC. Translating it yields CASSPRTSGSPYEQYF.

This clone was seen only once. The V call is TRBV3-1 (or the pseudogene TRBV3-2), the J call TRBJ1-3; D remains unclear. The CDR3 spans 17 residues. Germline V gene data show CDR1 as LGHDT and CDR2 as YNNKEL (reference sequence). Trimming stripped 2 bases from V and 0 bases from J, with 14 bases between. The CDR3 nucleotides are TGTGCCAGCAGCCAATCCCCGGGGAGGCTCTCTGGAAACACCATATATTTT. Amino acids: CASSQSPGRLSGNTIYF.